Below, one T cell receptor beta chain is given with its context. What it recognizes is unknown. Described time point: time of PML onset. These data belong to a study of multiple sclerosis patients with progressive multifocal leukoencephalopathy. Study-wide results and caveats: Lower normalized Shannon entropy suggested reduced TRB diversity in most PML patients.

This CDR3 spans 11 amino acids. V lost 4 bases and J lost 6, with 10 bases in between. Per the germline V gene, CDR1 is SQVTM and CDR2 is ANQGSEA. TCRdb keeps only in-frame clones here, not all; method: immunoSEQ multiplex PCR. This sample has fewer than 40,000 clones, with more than 85% found just once. The source is a human donor with progressive multifocal leukoencephalopathy. The sequenced sample was PBMCs, obtained from a patient treated with natalizumab. J is TRBJ2-7 and V is TRBV29-1; D might be TRBD2 (6 bases). The chain's CDR3 is CSVATSSEQYF. The CDR3 DNA sequence: TGCAGCGTTGCAACTAGCTCCGAGCAGTACTTC.